This T cell receptor (beta chain) was retrieved from a study of patients and donors after allogeneic stem cell transplantation. Germline V gene data show CDR1 as MNHEY and CDR2 as SMNVEV (reference sequence). This CDR3 comprises 13 residues. The V gene lost 6 bases and the J gene lost 5 bases, with 14 bases spanning the gap. Each CDR3 protein gets one entry after TCRdb re-called the RT-PCR reads with MiXCR. The sample contains 150,000 to 200,000 distinct CDR3 sequences, 35% to 50% of which appear only once. This TCR derives from a human donor who was either an allogeneic HSCT recipient or a stem cell or donor lymphocyte infusion donor (not recorded which). It is not recorded whose cells these are; they may come from a transplant donor. The sequenced sample consisted of blood, either unsorted or a sorted T cell fraction (not recorded which). The genes are TRBV27 and TRBJ2-7; D is ambiguous. This CDR3 is CASSHGRVDEQYF. The CDR3 DNA reads as TGTGCCAGCAGCCACGGACGGGTCGACGAGCAGTACTTC.